These 22 T cell receptor beta chains were sequenced from one sample in a study of Ad26.COV2.S vaccination and SARS-CoV-2 variants. The data were produced by immunoSEQ multiplex PCR, yet TCRdb's version contains in-frame clones alone and is incomplete. Here the sample spans fewer than 400,000 clones, almost 90% being singletons. The treatment is: roughly 20 received Ad26.COV2.S at low or high dose, single or two shots; about 5 received placebo; per-sample allocation not given. Samples were taken on day 63 after the first vaccine or placebo injection. Sequenced here: peripheral blood, sampled in a trial of Ad26.COV2.S vaccine versus placebo. The origin of the receptors is a person between 18 and 59 years old who received the Ad26.COV2.S COVID-19 vaccine or a placebo.

In DNA form, the CDR3 reads TGTGCCAGCAGTTACCAACAGGGGCCTGACTGGGCTTTCTTT. Translation: CASSYQQGPDWAFF. The chain has TRBV6-5 and TRBJ1-1; 7 nucleotides line up with TRBD1. The junction had 11 bases not matched to a gene; V was cut back by 2 bases and J by 11 bases. This CDR3 region has 14 residues. Germline V gives CDR1 MNHEY, CDR2 SVGAGI.

The chain carries TRBV12-3 or TRBV12-4 and TRBJ2-2; tentatively, D is TRBD2 (7 bases). The CDR3 length is 13 residues. Trimming pared 3 bases from V and 7 bases from J, leaving 9 bases between. CDR3 sequence reads: CASSLRGRGELFF. The CDR3 nucleotides read TGTGCCAGCAGTTTGCGGGGGCGCGGGGAGCTGTTTTTT.

The rearrangement links TRBV19 to TRBJ2-5, with unresolved D. The CDR3 runs to 16 residues. The germline V and J ends were trimmed by 5 bases and 4 bases, with 20 bases remaining between them. Germline V lookup: CDR1 LNHDA, CDR2 SQIVND (reference sequence). CDR3 residues: CASSPSWSRNTETQYF. The CDR3 bases are TGTGCCAGTAGTCCCAGCTGGTCACGTAACACAGAGACCCAGTACTTC.

The genes are TRBV19 and TRBJ1-6, with D hard to call. Looked up from germline, CDR1 is LNHDA and CDR2 is SQIVND (reference sequence). The germline V and J ends were trimmed by 6 bases and 0 bases, with 0 bases remaining between them. The CDR3 extends over 12 amino acids. The CDR3 DNA follows: TGTGCCAGTAGCTCCTATAATTCACCCCTCCACTTT. Its translation is CASSSYNSPLHF. Using reference TRBV19 and TRBJ1-6 for the parts outside the CDR3, the full variable domain is DGGITQSPKYLFRKEGQNVTLSCEQNLNHDAMYWYRQDPGQGLRLIYYSQIVNDFQKGDIAEGYSVSREKKESFPLTVTSAQKNPTAFYLCASSSYNSPLHFGNGTRLTVT.

CDR3 DNA: TGTGCCAGCAGCTTAGAGGGCAGGGGAGGCACTGAAGCTTTCTTT. Its protein is CASSLEGRGGTEAFF. This rearrangement joins TRBV7-9 to TRBJ1-1; D might be TRBD1 (6 bases). This CDR3 contains 15 residues. V lost 1 base and J 4 bases, leaving 13 bases between the germline ends. CDR1 is SEHNR and CDR2 is FQNEAQ in the germline V gene (reference sequence).

The chain links TRBV5-1 to TRBJ1-2; 7 nucleotides agree with TRBD1. This CDR3 contains 16 residues. From germline, CDR1 is SGHRS and CDR2 YFSETQ. Losses at the gene ends were 4 bases for V and 5 bases for J; bases not matched to a gene: 14. CDR3 in amino acids: CASSSTGAQGDYGYTF. CDR3 sequence (DNA): TGCGCCAGCAGCAGCACAGGGGCTCAAGGGGATTATGGCTACACCTTC.

The chain carries TRBV6-1 and TRBJ1-1; no clear D. With 1 base removed from V and 5 bases from J, the gap between germline ends came to 14 bases. Germline CDR1 is MNHNS and CDR2 is SASEGT. This CDR3 comprises 15 residues. The CDR3 here is CASSEERRVRTEAFF. The CDR3 DNA is TGTGCCAGCAGTGAAGAGCGGAGGGTAAGGACTGAAGCTTTCTTT.

The rearrangement uses TRBV24-1 and TRBJ2-1; 7 positions match TRBD1. The CDR3 is made up of 15 amino acids. Trimming cost V 3 bases and J 13 bases; bases outside gene matches: 14. CDR1 and CDR2 (germline): KGHDR, SFDVKD. CDR3 region: CATSDRSGQVKGQFF. The CDR3 DNA sequence: TGTGCCACCAGTGATCGAAGCGGACAGGTTAAGGGCCAGTTCTTC.

V and J are TRBV29-1 and TRBJ1-2; TRBD1 agrees at 10 bases. Trimming took 6 bases from V and 6 from J; bases not matched to a gene: 7. This CDR3 spans 13 amino acids. Germline V CDR1 and CDR2: SQVTM, ANQGSEA. CDR3: CSVLTGGADGYTF. The CDR3, as DNA: TGCAGCGTGCTGACAGGGGGCGCCGATGGCTACACCTTC.

V and J are TRBV12-3 or TRBV12-4 and TRBJ1-1, with D uncertain. V was shortened by 3 bases and J by 5 bases, with 10 bases between the two germline ends. The CDR3 loop spans 13 amino acids. CDR3 loop: CASSFVRGTEAFF. The CDR3 DNA is TGTGCCAGCAGTTTTGTTCGTGGGACTGAAGCTTTCTTT.

This clone was seen only once. The J gene is TRBJ2-3, the V gene TRBV10-1; D unclear. The V end was cut by 4 bases, the J end by 0 bases, with 14 bases between. Germline values: CDR1 WNHNN, CDR2 SYGVQD (reference sequence). The CDR3 is made up of 16 amino acids. CDR3 coding DNA: TGCGCCAGCAGTGTATCGCCGAAGTCCAGCACAGATACGCAGTATTTT. It is translated as CASSVSPKSSTDTQYF.

The V gene is TRBV10-2, the J gene TRBJ1-4; TRBD1 is a possible D gene (5 bases). Trimming removed 5 bases from V and 4 bases from J, with 5 bases in between. This CDR3 spans 12 amino acids. Germline-derived CDR1 and CDR2 are WSHSY and SAAADI. CDR3 coding DNA: TGCGCCAGCAGTCAGGGTAATGAAAAACTGTTTTTT. Translated: CASSQGNEKLFF.

The chain is built from TRBV7-6 and TRBJ1-5; 10 bases are a match to TRBD1. The CDR3 is 18 residues long. V gave up 1 base and J gave up 5 bases; unmatched junction bases: 11. Per the germline V gene, CDR1 is SGHVS and CDR2 is FNYEAQ. DNA for the CDR3: TGTGCCAGCAGCTTAGGCCCCTCCGGGACAGGGGACCATCAGCCCCAGCATTTT. Translating it yields CASSLGPSGTGDHQPQHF. The whole variable domain, filled in from reference TRBV7-6 and TRBJ1-5, reads GAGVSQSPRYKVTKRGQDVALRCDPISGHVSLYWYRQALGQGPEFLTYFNYEAQQDKSGLPNDRFSAERPEGSISTLTIQRTEQRDSAMYRCASSLGPSGTGDHQPQHFGDGTRLSIL.

This chain connects TRBV24-1 to TRBJ2-3; 7 bases are a match to TRBD1. CDR3 size: 15 residues. Germline V gene sequence: CDR1 KGHDR, CDR2 SFDVKD. Unmatched junction bases numbered 8, after V lost 3 bases and J lost 6 bases. In nucleotides, the CDR3 is TGTGCCACCAGTGATGATCGGGACAGTCTGGATACGCAGTATTTT. Translation gives CATSDDRDSLDTQYF.

The gene calls are TRBV27 and TRBJ1-2; D is undetermined. CDR3 length: 15 amino acids. The germline gives CDR1 MNHEY, CDR2 SMNVEV (reference sequence). V gave up 7 bases and J gave up 0 bases, with 15 bases separating them. The CDR3 is CASKLRRAANYGYTF. CDR3 DNA sequence: TGTGCCAGCAAACTTCGGAGGGCAGCTAACTATGGCTACACCTTC.

The rearrangement links TRBV15 to TRBJ1-2, with a tentative D call TRBD1 (5 bases). The V end lost 6 bases, the J end lost 3 bases, and 14 bases lay between the germline ends. The CDR3 extends over 14 amino acids. The germline V gene encodes CDR1 LNHNV and CDR2 YYDKDF (reference sequence). The CDR3: CATSVLTGDYGYTF. The CDR3 bases are TGTGCCACCAGTGTTCTAACGGGGGACTATGGCTACACCTTC.

This chain connects TRBV29-1 to TRBJ2-2, with D uncertain. The germline V and J ends were trimmed by 6 bases and 7 bases, with 18 bases remaining between them. The CDR3 totals 14 residues. Germline V lookup: CDR1 SQVTM, CDR2 ANQGSEA. The CDR3 nucleotides read TGCAGCGTCACGGACCAGACCTGGGGCGGGGAGCTGTTTTTT. Its protein is CSVTDQTWGGELFF.

This chain connects TRBV27 to TRBJ1-2, with D maybe TRBD1 (6 bases). Per germline, CDR1 MNHEY and CDR2 SMNVEV (reference sequence). The CDR3 is 14 residues long. The V end lost 3 bases, the J end lost 8 bases, and 16 bases lay between the germline ends. The CDR3 coding sequence is TGTGCCAGCAGTTTTACAGGGATTGTAGGGGGCTACACCTTC. Its translation: CASSFTGIVGGYTF.

The chain uses TRBV27 and TRBJ1-1; D is unclear. V lost 9 bases, J lost 0 bases, and 20 bases lay in between. The CDR3 runs 16 residues. Germline V CDR1 and CDR2: MNHEY, SMNVEV (reference sequence). The CDR3, as DNA: TGTGCCAGTTTAAAGGTCGGCCTTAGCCTGAACACTGAAGCTTTCTTT. Protein: CASLKVGLSLNTEAFF.

Notes on this clone: Other DNA sequences in the sample encode the same CDR3. The chain joins TRBV18 to TRBJ1-3; no firm D call. The CDR3 sequence is 12 residues long. The ends were cut back, 3 bases at V and 4 bases at J, with 4 bases in the middle. Germline CDR1 reads KGHSH; CDR2 reads LQKENI. The CDR3 bases are TGTGCCAGCTCACCCCAGGGAAACACCATATATTTT. This codes for CASSPQGNTIYF.

This clone was detected once. The chain carries TRBV13 and TRBJ2-3, with 7 bases identical to TRBD2. Trimming removed 3 bases from V and 3 bases from J; junction bases left unmatched: 0. CDR1 and CDR2 from the germline V gene are PRHDT and FYEKMQ (reference sequence). This CDR3 spans 13 amino acids. The chain's CDR3 is CASSFGGTDTQYF. The DNA of the CDR3 is TGTGCCAGCAGCTTCGGGGGGACAGATACGCAGTATTTT.

In its sample, this clone was seen once. The chain combines TRBV19 with TRBJ1-1; no reliable D call. CDR3 length: 11 residues. V was cut by 8 bases and J by 4 bases, with 8 bases left in between. The germline V gene encodes CDR1 LNHDA and CDR2 SQIVND (reference sequence). The CDR3 sequence: CASFGGTEAFF. CDR3 DNA sequence: TGTGCCAGTTTTGGAGGCACTGAAGCTTTCTTT.